This TCR beta chain was captured by sequencing in a study of blood T cell repertoires in COVID-19. The count of this clone is one. V lost 5 bases and J lost 8; bases outside the gene matches: 7. The CDR3 loop spans 14 amino acids. The germline gives CDR1 SGHTA, CDR2 FQGTGA. Sequenced by immunoSEQ multiplex PCR; TCRdb stores in-frame clones only, minus some. The sample consists of some 220,000 clones, less than 90% of them appearing once. The chain recombines TRBV7-3 with TRBJ2-2, with TRBD2 matching over 8 bases. This sequence was found in a woman aged 55-69 years who had recovered from COVID-19. The material sequenced was peripheral blood. The CDR3 DNA reads as TGTGCCAGCAGCCCCCGGACTAGCATTGGGGAGCTGTTTTTT. Translation: CASSPRTSIGELFF.